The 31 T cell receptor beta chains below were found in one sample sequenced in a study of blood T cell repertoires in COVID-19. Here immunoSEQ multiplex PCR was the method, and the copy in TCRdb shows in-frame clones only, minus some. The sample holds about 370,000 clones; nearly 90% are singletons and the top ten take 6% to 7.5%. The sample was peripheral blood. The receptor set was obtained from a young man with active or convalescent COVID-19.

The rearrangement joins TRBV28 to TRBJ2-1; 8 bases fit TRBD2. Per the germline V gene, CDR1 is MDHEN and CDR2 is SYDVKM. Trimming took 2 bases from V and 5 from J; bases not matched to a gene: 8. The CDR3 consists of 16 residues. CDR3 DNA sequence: TGTGCCAGCAGTTTAATCGGGCGGGAGGTGCACAATGAGCAGTTCTTC. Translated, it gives CASSLIGREVHNEQFF.

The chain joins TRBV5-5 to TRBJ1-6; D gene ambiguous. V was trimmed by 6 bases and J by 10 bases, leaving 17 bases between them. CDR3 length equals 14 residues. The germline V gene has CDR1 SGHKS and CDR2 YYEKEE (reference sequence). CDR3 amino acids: CASTILTSGSPLHF. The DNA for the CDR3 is TGTGCCAGCACCATCCTGACCAGCGGGTCACCCCTCCACTTT.

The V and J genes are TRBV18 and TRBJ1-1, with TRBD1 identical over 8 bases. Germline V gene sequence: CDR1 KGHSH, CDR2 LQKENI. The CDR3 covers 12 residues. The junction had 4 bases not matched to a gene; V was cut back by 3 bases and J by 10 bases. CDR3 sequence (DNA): TGTGCCAGCTCACCTCCAGGGGGCCGAGCTTTCTTT. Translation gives CASSPPGGRAFF.

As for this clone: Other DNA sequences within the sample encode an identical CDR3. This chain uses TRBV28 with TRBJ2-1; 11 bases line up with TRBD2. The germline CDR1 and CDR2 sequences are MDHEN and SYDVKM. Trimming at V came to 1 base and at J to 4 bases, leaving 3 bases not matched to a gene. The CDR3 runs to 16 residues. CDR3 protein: CASSLSLAGGYNEQFF. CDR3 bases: TGTGCCAGCAGTTTATCCCTAGCGGGAGGATACAATGAGCAGTTCTTC.

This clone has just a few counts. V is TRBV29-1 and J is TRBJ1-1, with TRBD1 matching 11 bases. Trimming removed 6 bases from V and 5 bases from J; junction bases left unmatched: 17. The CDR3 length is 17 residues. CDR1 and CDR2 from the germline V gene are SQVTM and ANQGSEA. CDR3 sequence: CSVPSTDRGLLRTEAFF. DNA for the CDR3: TGCAGCGTCCCCTCCACGGACAGGGGGCTTTTGAGAACTGAAGCTTTCTTT.

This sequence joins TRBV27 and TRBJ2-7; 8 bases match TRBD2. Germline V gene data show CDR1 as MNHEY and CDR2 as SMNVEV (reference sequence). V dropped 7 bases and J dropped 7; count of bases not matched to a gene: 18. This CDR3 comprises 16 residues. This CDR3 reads CASKHPLREGHYEQYF. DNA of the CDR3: TGTGCCAGCAAACATCCCCTACGGGAGGGCCACTATGAGCAGTACTTC.

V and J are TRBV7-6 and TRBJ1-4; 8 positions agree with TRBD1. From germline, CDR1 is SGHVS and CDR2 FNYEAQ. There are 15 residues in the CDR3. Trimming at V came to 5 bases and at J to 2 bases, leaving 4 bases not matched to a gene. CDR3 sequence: CASSNRGATNEKLFF. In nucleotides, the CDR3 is TGTGCCAGCAGCAACAGGGGGGCTACTAATGAAAAACTGTTTTTT.

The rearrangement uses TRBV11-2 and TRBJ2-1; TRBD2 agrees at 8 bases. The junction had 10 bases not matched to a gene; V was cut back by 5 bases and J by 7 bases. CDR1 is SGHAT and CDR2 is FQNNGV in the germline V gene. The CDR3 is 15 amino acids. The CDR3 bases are TGTGCCAGCAGCCGCACGGGGGGGCCCGTGAATGAGCAGTTCTTC. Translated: CASSRTGGPVNEQFF.

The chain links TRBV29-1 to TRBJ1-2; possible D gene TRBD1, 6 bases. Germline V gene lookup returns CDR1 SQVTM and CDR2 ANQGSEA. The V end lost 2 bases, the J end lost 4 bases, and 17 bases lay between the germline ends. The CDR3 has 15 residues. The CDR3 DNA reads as TGCAGCGTTGAAAGTGGGGGGGCGCATCTCTATGGCTACACCTTC. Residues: CSVESGGAHLYGYTF.

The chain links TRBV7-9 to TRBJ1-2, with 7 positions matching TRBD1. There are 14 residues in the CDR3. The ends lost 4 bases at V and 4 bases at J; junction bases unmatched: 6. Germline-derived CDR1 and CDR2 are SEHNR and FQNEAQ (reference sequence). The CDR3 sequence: CASSWGQSPYGYTF. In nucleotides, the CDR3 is TGTGCCAGCAGCTGGGGACAGTCACCCTATGGCTACACCTTC.

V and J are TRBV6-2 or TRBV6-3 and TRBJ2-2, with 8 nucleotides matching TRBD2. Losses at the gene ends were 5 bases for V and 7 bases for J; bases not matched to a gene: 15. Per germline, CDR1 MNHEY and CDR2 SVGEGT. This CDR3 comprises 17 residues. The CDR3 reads CASSNIRGGRRDGELFF. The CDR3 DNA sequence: TGTGCCAGCAGTAACATCCGCGGGGGGAGAAGGGACGGGGAGCTGTTTTTT.

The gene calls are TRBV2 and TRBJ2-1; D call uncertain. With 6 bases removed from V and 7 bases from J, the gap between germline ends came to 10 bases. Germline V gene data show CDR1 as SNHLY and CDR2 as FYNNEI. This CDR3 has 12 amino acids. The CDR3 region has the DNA TGTGCCAGCAGGGCAGATCAAAATGAGCAGTTCTTC. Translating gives CASRADQNEQFF.

In nucleotides, the CDR3 is TGTGCCAGCAGCGAGAGCGGGGGGGCCGGTGAGACCCAGTACTTC. This codes for CASSESGGAGETQYF. The chain couples TRBV9 to TRBJ2-5, with 10 bases identical to TRBD2. Looked up from germline, CDR1 is SGDLS and CDR2 is YYNGEE. The CDR3 spans 15 residues. V lost 3 bases to trimming and J lost 5 bases; unmatched junction nucleotides: 7.

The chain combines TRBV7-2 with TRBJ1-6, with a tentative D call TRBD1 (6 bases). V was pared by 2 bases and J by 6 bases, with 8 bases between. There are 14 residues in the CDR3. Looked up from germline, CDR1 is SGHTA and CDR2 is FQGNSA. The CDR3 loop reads CASSLTDSNSPLHF. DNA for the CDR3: TGTGCCAGCAGCTTAACGGACAGTAATTCACCCCTCCACTTT.

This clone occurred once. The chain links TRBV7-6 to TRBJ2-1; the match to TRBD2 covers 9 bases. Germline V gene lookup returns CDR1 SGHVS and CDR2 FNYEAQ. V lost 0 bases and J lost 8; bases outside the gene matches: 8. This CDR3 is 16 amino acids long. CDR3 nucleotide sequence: TGTGCCAGCAGCTTAGCTCAAATAGCGGGGGTGGATGAGCAGTTCTTC. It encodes CASSLAQIAGVDEQFF.

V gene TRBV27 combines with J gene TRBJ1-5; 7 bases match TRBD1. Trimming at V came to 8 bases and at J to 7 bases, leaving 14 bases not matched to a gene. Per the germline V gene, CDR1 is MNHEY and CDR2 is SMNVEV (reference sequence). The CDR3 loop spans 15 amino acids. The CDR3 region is CASCRQGFNGQPQHF. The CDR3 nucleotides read TGTGCCAGCTGTAGACAGGGCTTCAATGGGCAGCCCCAGCATTTT.

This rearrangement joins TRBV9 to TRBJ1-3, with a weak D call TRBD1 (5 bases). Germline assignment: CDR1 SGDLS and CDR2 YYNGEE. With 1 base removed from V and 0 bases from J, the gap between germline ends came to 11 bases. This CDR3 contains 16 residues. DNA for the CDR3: TGTGCCAGCAGCGTATCCGGAAGGGGCTCTGGAAACACCATATATTTT. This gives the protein CASSVSGRGSGNTIYF.

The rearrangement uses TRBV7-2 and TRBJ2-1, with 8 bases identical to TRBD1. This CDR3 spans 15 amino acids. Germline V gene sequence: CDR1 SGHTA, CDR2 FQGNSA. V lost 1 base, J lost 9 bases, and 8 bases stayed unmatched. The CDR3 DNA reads TGTGCCAGCAGCTTAGGGGGGGTGACAGGGGTTGAGCAGTTCTTC. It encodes CASSLGGVTGVEQFF.

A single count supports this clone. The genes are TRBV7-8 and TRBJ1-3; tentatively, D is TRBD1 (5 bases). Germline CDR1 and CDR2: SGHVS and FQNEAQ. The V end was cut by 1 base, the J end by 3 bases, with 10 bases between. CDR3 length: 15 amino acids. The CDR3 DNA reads TGTGCCAGCAGCTTAGAGGCAGGGCTTGGAAACACCATATATTTT. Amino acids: CASSLEAGLGNTIYF.

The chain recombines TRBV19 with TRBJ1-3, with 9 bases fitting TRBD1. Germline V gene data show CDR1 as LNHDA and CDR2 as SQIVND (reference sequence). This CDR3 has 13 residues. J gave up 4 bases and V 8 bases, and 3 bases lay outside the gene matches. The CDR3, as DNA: TGTGCCAGTGGAGGGACAGGGGGAAACACCATATATTTT. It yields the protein CASGGTGGNTIYF.

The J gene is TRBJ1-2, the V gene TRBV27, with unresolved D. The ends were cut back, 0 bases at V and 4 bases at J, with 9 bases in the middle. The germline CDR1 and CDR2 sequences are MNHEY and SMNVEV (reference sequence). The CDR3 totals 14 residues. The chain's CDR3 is CASSLSPPVYGYTF. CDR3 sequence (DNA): TGTGCCAGCAGTTTATCCCCACCGGTCTATGGCTACACCTTC.

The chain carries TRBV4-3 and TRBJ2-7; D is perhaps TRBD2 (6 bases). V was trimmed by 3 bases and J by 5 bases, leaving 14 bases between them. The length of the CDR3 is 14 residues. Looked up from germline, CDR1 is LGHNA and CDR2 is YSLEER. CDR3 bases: TGCGCCAGCAGCCAGGGGCAGGGACTGGACGAGCAGTACTTC. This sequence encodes CASSQGQGLDEQYF.

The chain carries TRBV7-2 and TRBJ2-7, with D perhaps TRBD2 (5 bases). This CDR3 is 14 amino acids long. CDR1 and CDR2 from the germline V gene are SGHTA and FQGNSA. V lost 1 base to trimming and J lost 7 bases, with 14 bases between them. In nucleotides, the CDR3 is TGTGCCAGCAGCTTAGGGGGATTCGGGATAGAGCAGTACTTC. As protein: CASSLGGFGIEQYF. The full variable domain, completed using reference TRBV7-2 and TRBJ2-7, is GAGVSQSPSNKVTEKGKDVELRCDPISGHTALYWYRQSLGQGLEFLIYFQGNSAPDKSGLPSDRFSAERTGGSVSTLTIQRTQQEDSAVYLCASSLGGFGIEQYFGPGTRLTVT.

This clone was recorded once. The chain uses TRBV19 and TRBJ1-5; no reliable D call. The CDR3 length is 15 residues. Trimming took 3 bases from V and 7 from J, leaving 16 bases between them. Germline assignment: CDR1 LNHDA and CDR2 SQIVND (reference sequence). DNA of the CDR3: TGTGCCAGTAGTATCCTAGCGGGGTTGGGGCAGCCCCAGCATTTT. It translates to CASSILAGLGQPQHF.

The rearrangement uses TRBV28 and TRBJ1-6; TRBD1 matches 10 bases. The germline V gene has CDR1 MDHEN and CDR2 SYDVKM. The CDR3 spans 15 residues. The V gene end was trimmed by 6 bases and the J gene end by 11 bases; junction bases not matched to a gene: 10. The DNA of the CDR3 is TGTGCCAGCAGGTTAGATACCGGGACAGGGGCACCCCTCCACTTT. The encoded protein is CASRLDTGTGAPLHF.

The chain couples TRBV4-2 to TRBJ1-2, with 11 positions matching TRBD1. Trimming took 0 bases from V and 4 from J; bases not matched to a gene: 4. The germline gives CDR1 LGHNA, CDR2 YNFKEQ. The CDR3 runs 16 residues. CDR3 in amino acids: CASSQDWTGGSYGYTF. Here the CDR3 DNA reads TGTGCCAGCAGCCAAGATTGGACAGGGGGCAGCTATGGCTACACCTTC.

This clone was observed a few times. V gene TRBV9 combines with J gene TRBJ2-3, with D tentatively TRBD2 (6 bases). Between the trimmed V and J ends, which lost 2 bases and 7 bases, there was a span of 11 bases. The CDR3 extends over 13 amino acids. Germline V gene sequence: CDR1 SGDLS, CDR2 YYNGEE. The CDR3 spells CASSVRDSYTQYF. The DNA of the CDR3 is TGTGCCAGCAGCGTCCGGGACTCCTATACGCAGTATTTT.

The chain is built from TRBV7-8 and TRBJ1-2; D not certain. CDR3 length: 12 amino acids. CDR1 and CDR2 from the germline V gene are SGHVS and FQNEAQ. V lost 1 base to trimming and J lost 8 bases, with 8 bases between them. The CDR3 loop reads CASSLGQKGYTF. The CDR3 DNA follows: TGTGCCAGCAGCTTAGGTCAGAAAGGCTACACCTTC.

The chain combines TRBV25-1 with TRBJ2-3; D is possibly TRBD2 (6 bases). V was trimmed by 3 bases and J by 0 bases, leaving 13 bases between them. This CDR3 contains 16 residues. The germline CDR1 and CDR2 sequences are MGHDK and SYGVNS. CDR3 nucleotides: TGTGCCAGCAGTGACCTAAGGACTACTAGCACAGATACGCAGTATTTT. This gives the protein CASSDLRTTSTDTQYF.

The CDR3 region is CSVPGTGVTGELFF. CDR3 DNA sequence: TGCAGCGTTCCAGGGACAGGAGTTACCGGGGAGCTGTTTTTT. The V and J genes are TRBV29-1 and TRBJ2-2; 8 bases are a match to TRBD1. J lost 5 bases, V lost 5 bases, and 7 bases had no gene match. The CDR3 spans 14 residues. The germline CDR1 and CDR2 sequences are SQVTM and ANQGSEA.

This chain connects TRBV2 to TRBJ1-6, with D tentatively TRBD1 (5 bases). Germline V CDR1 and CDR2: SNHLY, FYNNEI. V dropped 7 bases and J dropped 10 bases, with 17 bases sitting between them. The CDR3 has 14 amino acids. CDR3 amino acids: CASTLGGSESPLHF. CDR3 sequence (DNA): TGTGCCAGCACCCTGGGGGGGAGTGAGTCACCCCTCCACTTT.